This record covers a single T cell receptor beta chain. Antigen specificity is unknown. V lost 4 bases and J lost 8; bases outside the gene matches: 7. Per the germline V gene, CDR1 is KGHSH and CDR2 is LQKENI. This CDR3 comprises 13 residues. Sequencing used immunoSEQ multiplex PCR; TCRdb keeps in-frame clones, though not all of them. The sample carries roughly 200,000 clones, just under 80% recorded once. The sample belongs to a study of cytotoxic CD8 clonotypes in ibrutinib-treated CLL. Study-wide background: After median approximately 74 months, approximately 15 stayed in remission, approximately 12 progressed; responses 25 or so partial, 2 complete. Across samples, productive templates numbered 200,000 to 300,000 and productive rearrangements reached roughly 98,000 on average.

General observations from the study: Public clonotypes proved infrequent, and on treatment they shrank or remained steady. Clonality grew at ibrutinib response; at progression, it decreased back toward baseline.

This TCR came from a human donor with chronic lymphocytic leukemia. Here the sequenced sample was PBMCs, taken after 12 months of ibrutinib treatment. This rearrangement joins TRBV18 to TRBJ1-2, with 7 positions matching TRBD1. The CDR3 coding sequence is TGTGCCAGCTCACTTCGACAGGGCGCCGGCTACACCTTC. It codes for CASSLRQGAGYTF.